The 15 T cell receptor beta chains listed next were all sequenced from one sample in a study of blood T cell repertoires in COVID-19. The protocol was immunoSEQ multiplex PCR, while the TCRdb copy is restricted to in-frame clones and leaves out a portion. The data show about 180,000 clones, approximately 78% seen once. Sequenced input: peripheral blood. These receptor sequences come from a woman over 75 with COVID-19, enrolled during active disease.

The chain carries TRBV21-1 and TRBJ1-1; whether TRBD1, the table's D call, matches the DNA was not checked. TRBV21-1 represents a pseudogene. There are 14 residues in the CDR3. DNA for the CDR3: TGTGCCAGCAGCATCGAGGACAGACACACTGAAGCTTTCTTT. It encodes CASSIEDRHTEAFF.

This chain links TRBV29-1 with TRBJ2-1; 14 nucleotides agree with TRBD2. V dropped 6 bases and J dropped 8; count of bases not matched to a gene: 12. Germline V lookup: CDR1 SQVTM, CDR2 ANQGSEA. There are 16 residues in the CDR3. The CDR3: CSVVPGLAGVRYEQFF. DNA for the CDR3: TGCAGCGTCGTCCCGGGACTAGCGGGAGTAAGATATGAGCAGTTCTTC.

This clone appeared once. The rearrangement joins TRBV5-4 to TRBJ2-1; D call uncertain. Trimming shortened V by 5 bases and J by 7 bases, and 10 bases separated the two germline ends. Germline CDR1 reads SGHNT; CDR2 reads YYREEE (reference sequence). The CDR3 loop spans 12 amino acids. The CDR3, as DNA: TGTGCCAGCAGGGGCGTAGATAATGAGCAGTTCTTC. This gives the protein CASRGVDNEQFF. The entire variable domain, with the rest obtained from reference TRBV5-4 and TRBJ2-1, is as follows: ETGVTQSPTHLIKTRGQQVTLRCSSQSGHNTVSWYQQALGQGPQFIFQYYREEENGRGNFPPRFSGLQFPNYSSELNVNALELDDSALYLCASRGVDNEQFFGPGTRLTVL.

The chain joins TRBV6-5 to TRBJ1-2; D is ambiguous. The germline V and J ends were trimmed by 8 bases and 1 base, with 14 bases remaining between them. CDR3 length: 14 amino acids. The germline V gene has CDR1 MNHEY and CDR2 SVGAGI. The CDR3 DNA reads TGTGCCAGCGGGCCGGCAGCCCTTAACTATGGCTACACCTTC. Its translation is CASGPAALNYGYTF.

V is TRBV7-8 and J is TRBJ2-3; TRBD2 matches at 11 bases. V shed 3 bases, J shed 2 bases, and the junction held 16 bases outside the gene matches. Germline V lookup: CDR1 SGHVS, CDR2 FQNEAQ. This CDR3 is 20 amino acids long. The CDR3 DNA follows: TGTGCCAGCAGCTTTGATTTGGGCACTAGCGGGAGAGGCCCCACAGATACGCAGTATTTT. Amino acids: CASSFDLGTSGRGPTDTQYF.

The V and J genes are TRBV6-1 and TRBJ2-7, with no clear D. Germline V gene sequence: CDR1 MNHNS, CDR2 SASEGT. The V gene lost 0 bases and the J gene lost 2 bases, with 11 bases spanning the gap. The CDR3 totals 15 residues. The CDR3 bases are TGTGCCAGCAGTGAAGCGATCGGAGTTGCCTACGAGCAGTACTTC. Its protein product is CASSEAIGVAYEQYF.

This sequence joins TRBV2 and TRBJ2-5; 7 bases align to TRBD2. V lost 4 bases to trimming and J lost 1 base; unmatched junction nucleotides: 6. CDR1 and CDR2 (germline): SNHLY, FYNNEI. The CDR3 runs to 15 residues. CDR3 region: CASSGPGGPQETQYF. In DNA, the CDR3 is TGTGCCAGCAGTGGCCCGGGAGGACCCCAAGAGACCCAGTACTTC.

This clone was recorded once. The chain recombines TRBV7-9 with TRBJ1-1, with D unclear. This CDR3 is 11 amino acids long. Germline CDR1 SEHNR, CDR2 FQNEAQ (reference sequence). Trimming took 2 bases from V and 6 from J, leaving 4 bases between them. CDR3 sequence: CASSLSAEAFF. In DNA, the CDR3 is TGTGCCAGCAGCTTATCCGCTGAAGCTTTCTTT.

The J gene is TRBJ2-7, the V gene TRBV7-2, with a possible D match to TRBD2 (6 bases). The CDR3 is 15 residues long. Deletions cut 3 bases from V and 1 base from J, with 13 bases between. The V gene's germline CDR1 is SGHTA and CDR2 FQGNSA. The CDR3 protein is CASSFSLAGSYEQYF. CDR3 DNA: TGTGCCAGCAGCTTTTCACTAGCAGGGTCCTACGAGCAGTACTTC.

The chain joins TRBV3-1 (or the pseudogene TRBV3-2) to TRBJ1-2; D not resolved. Germline-derived CDR1 and CDR2 are LGHDT and YNNKEL (reference sequence). V was shortened by 1 base and J by 4 bases, with 4 bases between the two germline ends. This CDR3 region has 12 residues. The CDR3 coding sequence is TGTGCCAGCAGCCAAGTCCTCTATGGCTACACCTTC. It is translated as CASSQVLYGYTF.

The chain recombines TRBV4-1 with TRBJ1-2; 8 bases are shared with TRBD1. Per the germline V gene, CDR1 is MGHRA and CDR2 is YSYEKL. V lost 4 bases to trimming and J lost 2 bases; unmatched junction nucleotides: 9. The CDR3 runs to 16 residues. The CDR3 sequence: CASSRDRGAWNYGYTF. The CDR3 DNA sequence: TGCGCCAGCAGCCGAGACAGGGGCGCGTGGAACTATGGCTACACCTTC.

The chain has TRBV7-3 and TRBJ2-1; D may be TRBD1 (6 bases). CDR1 and CDR2 from the germline V gene are SGHTA and FQGTGA. This CDR3 spans 15 amino acids. Trimming pared 10 bases from V and 0 bases from J, leaving 16 bases between. The CDR3 DNA is TGTGCCACCCAATGGGGGCCAAGCTCCTACAATGAGCAGTTCTTC. Amino acids: CATQWGPSSYNEQFF.

The chain recombines TRBV7-2 with TRBJ2-7; the match to TRBD2 covers 7 bases. The length of the CDR3 is 13 residues. The V segment lost 5 bases and the J segment 0 bases; nucleotides outside the gene matches: 1. CDR1 and CDR2 from the germline V gene are SGHTA and FQGNSA. CDR3 bases: TGTGCCAGCAGCCGGGGGGACTCCTACGAGCAGTACTTC. Protein: CASSRGDSYEQYF.

This clone was seen once. This sequence joins TRBV4-1 and TRBJ2-3; 7 bases match TRBD2. Germline-derived CDR1 and CDR2 are MGHRA and YSYEKL. V lost 0 bases, J lost 3 bases, and 9 bases stayed unmatched. This CDR3 region has 17 residues. The CDR3 sequence is CASSQDSGGSWTDTQYF. The CDR3 DNA sequence: TGCGCCAGCAGCCAAGACTCTGGCGGGAGTTGGACAGATACGCAGTATTTT.

The J gene is TRBJ2-7, the V gene TRBV6-6; 8 nucleotides match TRBD1. CDR1 is MNHNY and CDR2 is SVGAGI in the germline V gene (reference sequence). The CDR3 is made up of 13 amino acids. V was clipped by 6 bases and J by 6 bases; unmatched bases: 7. The CDR3 DNA sequence: TGTGCCAGCAGCACCGGGACAGGTGGCGAGCAGTACTTC. It is translated as CASSTGTGGEQYF.